This T cell receptor (beta chain) was observed in a study of OX40 agonist ivuxolimab in advanced cancers. Study overall: Administration of intravenous ivuxolimab to patients occurred every 2 weeks at 0.01 to 10 mg/kg. Checkpoint inhibitors had been given previously to 40% of patients. Regarding the study as a whole: Compared with CD4+, CD8+ T cells on average had more expanded clones.

Using immunoSEQ multiplex PCR, the repertoire was profiled, and TCRdb retains in-frame clones only, with some absent. This table has around 25,000 clones, about 77% appearing once. About this clone: Its antigen is not known.

The germline gives CDR1 MNHNY, CDR2 SVGAGI (reference sequence). The CDR3 is 15 amino acids. Trimming cost V 8 bases and J 3 bases, with 16 bases left between them. The receptor comes from an adult with an advanced solid tumor such as melanoma, head and neck, liver or kidney cancer. J is TRBJ2-2 and V is TRBV6-6; D perhaps matches TRBD2 (6 bases). This specimen consisted of CD4+ or CD8+ T cells sorted from blood, obtained in a trial of the OX40 agonist ivuxolimab. The DNA of the CDR3 is TGTGCCAGCTTCCTGGGGGGACCTCACACCGGGGAGCTGTTTTTT. Its translation: CASFLGGPHTGELFF.